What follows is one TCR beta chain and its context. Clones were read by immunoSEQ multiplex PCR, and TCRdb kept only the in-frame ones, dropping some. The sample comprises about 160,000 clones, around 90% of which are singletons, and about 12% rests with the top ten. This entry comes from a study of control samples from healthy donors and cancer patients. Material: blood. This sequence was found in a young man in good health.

CDR3: CASSPRLGSGANVLTF. The CDR3 DNA is TGCGCCAGCAGCCCCCGGTTGGGGTCTGGGGCCAACGTCCTGACTTTC. The chain has TRBV5-1 and TRBJ2-6; D uncertain. V lost 4 bases and J 1 base, leaving 12 bases between the germline ends. This CDR3 is built from 16 residues. The germline V gene encodes CDR1 SGHRS and CDR2 YFSETQ.